The clone carrying this T cell receptor beta chain was counted between two and nine times. Stated treatment: preoperative locoregional IRX-2 cytokine immunotherapy. Patients received preoperative, locoregional IRX-2 cytokine immunotherapy in a phase Ib study. This specimen comes from a study of preoperative IRX-2 immunotherapy in early breast cancer. Clones were read by immunoSEQ multiplex PCR, and TCRdb kept only the in-frame ones, dropping some. In the table there are about 3,600 clones, approximately 80% of which are singletons. Material: tumor tissue, obtained before IRX-2 immunotherapy. This clonotype originated in a human donor with breast cancer.

The CDR3 region has the DNA TGTGCCACCAGCAGAGCAGGGACGAACACTGAAGCTTTCTTT. Translated: CATSRAGTNTEAFF. V gene TRBV15 combines with J gene TRBJ1-1; a possible D gene is TRBD1 (5 bases). V was trimmed by 1 base and J by 1 base, leaving 7 bases between them. The CDR3 length is 14 residues. Germline CDR1 is LNHNV and CDR2 is YYDKDF (reference sequence).